This TCR beta chain comes out of a study of post-analysis software for immune sequencing data. The overall study: Included among the disease courses, which were recorded for the cohort, were relapsing-remitting, secondary progressive and progressive-relapsing multiple sclerosis.

The study's findings and limits: Five TRBV segments, including TRBV5-6, TRBV5-1 and TRBV20-1, were more frequent in patients than controls. Compared against controls, patients with multiple sclerosis displayed significantly lower normalized Chao1 diversity. When the samples were clustered directly with F measure, those that had been prepared in the same batch showed strong co-clustering.

Trimming removed 3 bases from V and 8 bases from J; junction bases left unmatched: 8. The CDR3 has 15 amino acids. Germline lookup yields CDR1 SGDLS and CDR2 YYNGEE. Unique molecular identifiers tagged the TCR beta cDNA libraries. Input amounts of roughly 0.9 to 10 million T cells were used. These gave around 500,000 cDNA molecules, so each molecule approximated one T cell. TCRdb processed the PCR reads anew with MiXCR; each CDR3 protein has one entry. The table has hundreds of thousands of distinct CDR3 sequences, about 50% seen once. The table lists this clonotype with a few counts. The antigen remains unidentified.

The TCR was taken from a girl under 18 with multiple sclerosis. The chain employs TRBV9 and TRBJ1-2; 12 bases line up with TRBD1. Sequencing input: blood. This CDR3 is CASSAGDRGPVGYTF. The CDR3 nucleotides read TGTGCCAGCAGCGCCGGGGACAGGGGGCCTGTAGGCTACACCTTC.